These T cell receptor beta chains were read from a single sample in a study of blood T cell repertoires in COVID-19. Assay used: immunoSEQ multiplex PCR; TCRdb lists only in-frame clones, some missing. The sample shows about 270,000 clones, 89% of them seen only once. The specimen was peripheral blood. The receptors were gathered from a man aged 45-65 years with acute or convalescent COVID-19. CDR3s include the opening cysteine and the closing phenylalanine or tryptophan. A D gene is named only where the DNA matches it firmly. Some rows have no size entry. The others give once, few or many, or a class for an expanded clone.

D gene: TRBD1
V gene: TRBV5-6
clone size: .
J gene: TRBJ1-3
CDR3 DNA: TGTGCCAGCAGCACGGGACAGGGGGCTGGAAACACCATATATTTT
CDR3 protein: CASSTGQGAGNTIYF

D gene: TRBD1
V gene: TRBV12-3/TRBV12-4
clone size: .
J gene: TRBJ1-3
CDR3 DNA: TGTGCCAGCAGTTTAGACAGGGGTAACACCATATATTTT
CDR3 protein: CASSLDRGNTIYF

D gene: .
V gene: TRBV11-3
clone size: .
J gene: TRBJ2-1
CDR3 DNA: TGTGCCAGCAGCTTAGGCGGGCTCTCCTACAATGAGCAGTTCTTC
CDR3 protein: CASSLGGLSYNEQFF

D gene: TRBD2
V gene: TRBV7-8
clone size: .
J gene: TRBJ2-2
CDR3 DNA: TGTGCCAGCAGCGTTGCGGGCGGGGGGGCTTTCCCCGGGGAGCTGTTTTTT
CDR3 protein: CASSVAGGGAFPGELFF

D gene: TRBD2
V gene: TRBV30
clone size: .
J gene: TRBJ2-1
CDR3 DNA: TGTGCCTGGAGTCTAGGTAGCGCTAGCGGGGGAAATGAGCAGTTCTTC
CDR3 protein: CAWSLGSASGGNEQFF

D gene: TRBD1
V gene: TRBV5-1
clone size: .
J gene: TRBJ1-2
CDR3 DNA: TGCGCCAGCAGCTTGGGACAGGGTTTTCTCCTAGGCTACACCTTC
CDR3 protein: CASSLGQGFLLGYTF

D gene: TRBD2
V gene: TRBV29-1
clone size: once
J gene: TRBJ2-1
CDR3 DNA: TGCAGCGTTGGGTACGGGGGGGCTGCCCTCAACAATGAGCAGTTCTTC
CDR3 protein: CSVGYGGAALNNEQFF

D gene: .
V gene: TRBV24-1
clone size: .
J gene: TRBJ1-1
CDR3 DNA: TGTGCCACCAGTGAAGGTGGGAGAAGTGGGGAAGCTTTCTTT
CDR3 protein: CATSEGGRSGEAFF

D gene: .
V gene: TRBV19
clone size: .
J gene: TRBJ1-1
CDR3 DNA: TGTGCCAGTAGTATATGGGCAGGCCTAAAGAACACTGAAGCTTTCTTT
CDR3 protein: CASSIWAGLKNTEAFF

D gene: TRBD1
V gene: TRBV4-2
clone size: .
J gene: TRBJ1-5
CDR3 DNA: TGTGCCAGCAGCCAAGAAGGGACAGGGGGCAATCAGCCCCAGCATTTT
CDR3 protein: CASSQEGTGGNQPQHF

D gene: TRBD1
V gene: TRBV6-5
clone size: .
J gene: TRBJ1-2
CDR3 DNA: TGTGCCAGCAGTTACTCGGGGACAGGGGACTACACCTTC
CDR3 protein: CASSYSGTGDYTF

D gene: .
V gene: TRBV28
clone size: .
J gene: TRBJ1-4
CDR3 DNA: TGTGCCAGCAGTTTTCGGGAATCGGGACTGTTTTTT
CDR3 protein: CASSFRESGLFF

D gene: .
V gene: TRBV13
clone size: once
J gene: TRBJ1-2
CDR3 DNA: TGTGCCAGCAGCTTAGGTTTTTCGGGAACAGATGGCTACACCTTC
CDR3 protein: CASSLGFSGTDGYTF

D gene: TRBD2
V gene: TRBV5-6
clone size: .
J gene: TRBJ2-1
CDR3 DNA: TGTGCCAGCAGCTTGACTAGCGGGGGGTCTTACCACAATGAGCAGTTCTTC
CDR3 protein: CASSLTSGGSYHNEQFF

D gene: TRBD1
V gene: TRBV11-2
clone size: .
J gene: TRBJ1-4
CDR3 DNA: TGTGCCAGCAGCTTGGGACAGTATGAAAAACTGTTTTTT
CDR3 protein: CASSLGQYEKLFF

D gene: .
V gene: TRBV5-4
clone size: .
J gene: TRBJ1-1
CDR3 DNA: TGTGCCAGCAGCTTGGACCCGGCCGGGAGTGAAGCTTTCTTT
CDR3 protein: CASSLDPAGSEAFF

D gene: .
V gene: TRBV3-1/TRBV3-2
clone size: .
J gene: TRBJ1-6
CDR3 DNA: TGTGCCAGCAGCCAAGGTGAGAGGGTAATGCATTCACCCCTCCACTTT
CDR3 protein: CASSQGERVMHSPLHF

D gene: .
V gene: TRBV5-1
clone size: .
J gene: TRBJ1-1
CDR3 DNA: TGCGCCAGCAGCTTGATTCCGGGAACGGACACTGAAGCTTTCTTT
CDR3 protein: CASSLIPGTDTEAFF

D gene: .
V gene: TRBV4-1
clone size: few
J gene: TRBJ1-1
CDR3 DNA: TGCGCCAGCAGCCATGAAGACCGTCAATCAACGGCGGTCTTT
CDR3 protein: CASSHEDRQSTAVF

D gene: .
V gene: TRBV5-6
clone size: few
J gene: TRBJ1-5
CDR3 DNA: TGTGCCAGCAGCTTGGGATTGGCAGGGGATCAGCCCCAGCATTTT
CDR3 protein: CASSLGLAGDQPQHF

D gene: TRBD1
V gene: TRBV10-1
clone size: few
J gene: TRBJ2-1
CDR3 DNA: TGCGCCAGCAGTAGGGGTCGACAGGGGCAGGAGTTCTTC
CDR3 protein: CASSRGRQGQEFF

D gene: TRBD2
V gene: TRBV27
clone size: .
J gene: TRBJ2-1
CDR3 DNA: TGTGCCAGCAGTTTATTTGCGCGGGGGGACTTAAACAATGAGCAGTTCTTC
CDR3 protein: CASSLFARGDLNNEQFF

D gene: TRBD2
V gene: TRBV29-1
clone size: .
J gene: TRBJ2-3
CDR3 DNA: TGCAGCGTTGAAAGTGGACTAGCGGGGGTGCAGTATTTT
CDR3 protein: CSVESGLAGVQYF